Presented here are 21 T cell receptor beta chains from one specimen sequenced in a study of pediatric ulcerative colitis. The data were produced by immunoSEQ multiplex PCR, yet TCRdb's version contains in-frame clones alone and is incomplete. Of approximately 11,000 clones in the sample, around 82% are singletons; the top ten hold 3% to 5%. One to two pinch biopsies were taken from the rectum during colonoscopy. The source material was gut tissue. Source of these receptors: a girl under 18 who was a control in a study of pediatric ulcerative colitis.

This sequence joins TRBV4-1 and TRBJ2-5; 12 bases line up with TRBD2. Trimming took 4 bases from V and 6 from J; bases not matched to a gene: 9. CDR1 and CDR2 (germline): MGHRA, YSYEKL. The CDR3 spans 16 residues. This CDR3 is CASSPEGTSGLKTQYF. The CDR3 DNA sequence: TGCGCCAGCAGCCCAGAGGGGACTAGCGGGCTAAAGACCCAGTACTTC.

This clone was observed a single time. CDR3 loop: CASSSGPPTAGNTIYF. CDR3 bases: TGTGCCAGCTCATCGGGACCGCCGACCGCTGGAAACACCATATATTTT. The V call is TRBV18, the J call TRBJ1-3, with D maybe TRBD1 (5 bases). Germline CDR1 KGHSH, CDR2 LQKENI. The ends were cut back, 5 bases at V and 2 bases at J, with 16 bases in the middle. The CDR3 loop spans 16 amino acids.

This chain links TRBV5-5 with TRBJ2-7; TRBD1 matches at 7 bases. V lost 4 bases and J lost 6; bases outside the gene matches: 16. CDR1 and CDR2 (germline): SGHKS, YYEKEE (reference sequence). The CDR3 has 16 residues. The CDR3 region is CASSQQFSGTALEQYF. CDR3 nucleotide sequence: TGTGCCAGCAGCCAACAATTCTCCGGGACAGCCCTCGAGCAGTACTTC.

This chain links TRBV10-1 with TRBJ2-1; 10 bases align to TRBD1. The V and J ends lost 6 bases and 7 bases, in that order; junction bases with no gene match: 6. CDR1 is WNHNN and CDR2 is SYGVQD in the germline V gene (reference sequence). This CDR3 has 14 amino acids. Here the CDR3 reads CASSAGTGVNEQFF. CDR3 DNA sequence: TGCGCCAGCAGCGCCGGGACAGGGGTTAATGAGCAGTTCTTC.

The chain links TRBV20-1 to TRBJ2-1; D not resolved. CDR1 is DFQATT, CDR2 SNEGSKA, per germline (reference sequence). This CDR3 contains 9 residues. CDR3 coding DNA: TGCACCCGAGCGACTGAGCAGTTCTTC. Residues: CTRATEQFF.

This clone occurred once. CDR3 region: CASSELGGGGDTQYF. CDR3 in DNA: TGTGCCAGCAGTGAATTAGGGGGAGGAGGAGATACGCAGTATTTT. The chain uses TRBV6-1 and TRBJ2-3, with D tentatively TRBD1 or TRBD2 (6 bases each). V lost 2 bases and J 5 bases, leaving 14 bases between the germline ends. The germline CDR1 and CDR2 sequences are MNHNS and SASEGT. This CDR3 region has 15 residues.

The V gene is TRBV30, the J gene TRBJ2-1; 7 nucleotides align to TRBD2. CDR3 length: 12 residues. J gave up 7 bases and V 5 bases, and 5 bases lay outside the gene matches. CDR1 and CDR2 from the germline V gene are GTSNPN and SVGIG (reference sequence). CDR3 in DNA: TGTGCCTGGGGTAGCGGGCGTAATGAGCAGTTCTTC. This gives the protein CAWGSGRNEQFF.

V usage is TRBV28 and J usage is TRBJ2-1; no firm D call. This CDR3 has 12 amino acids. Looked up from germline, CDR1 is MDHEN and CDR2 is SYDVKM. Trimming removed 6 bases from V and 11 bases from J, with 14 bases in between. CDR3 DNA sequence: TGTGCCAGCAGCGAGATCGGTAGCAAGCAGTTCTTC. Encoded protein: CASSEIGSKQFF.

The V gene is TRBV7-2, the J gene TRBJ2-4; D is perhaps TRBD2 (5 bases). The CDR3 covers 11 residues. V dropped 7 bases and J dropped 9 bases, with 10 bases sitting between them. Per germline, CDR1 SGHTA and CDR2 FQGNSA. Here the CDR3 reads CASTLRGIQYF. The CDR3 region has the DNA TGTGCCAGCACCCTCCGGGGCATTCAGTACTTC.

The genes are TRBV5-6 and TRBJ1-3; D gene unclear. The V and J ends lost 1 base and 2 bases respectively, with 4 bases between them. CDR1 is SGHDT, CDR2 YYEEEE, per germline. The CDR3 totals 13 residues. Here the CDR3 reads CASSLYPGNTIYF. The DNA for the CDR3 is TGTGCCAGCAGCTTGTACCCTGGAAACACCATATATTTT.

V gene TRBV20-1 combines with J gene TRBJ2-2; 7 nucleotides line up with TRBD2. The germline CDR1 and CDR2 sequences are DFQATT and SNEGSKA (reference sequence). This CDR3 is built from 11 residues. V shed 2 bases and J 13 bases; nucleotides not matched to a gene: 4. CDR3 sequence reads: CSARRASGLFF. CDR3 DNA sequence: TGCAGTGCTAGAAGGGCTAGCGGGCTGTTTTTT.

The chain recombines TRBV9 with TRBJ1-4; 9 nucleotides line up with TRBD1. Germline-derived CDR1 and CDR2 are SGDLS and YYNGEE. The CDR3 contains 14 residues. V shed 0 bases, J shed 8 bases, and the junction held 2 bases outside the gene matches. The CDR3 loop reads CASSVGTGAEKLFF. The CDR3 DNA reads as TGTGCCAGCAGCGTAGGGACAGGGGCAGAAAAACTGTTTTTT.

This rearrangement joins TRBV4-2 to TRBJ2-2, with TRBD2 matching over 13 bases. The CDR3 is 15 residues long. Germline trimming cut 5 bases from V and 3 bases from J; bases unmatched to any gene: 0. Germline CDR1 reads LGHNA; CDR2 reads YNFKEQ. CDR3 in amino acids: CASSGLAGDTGELFF. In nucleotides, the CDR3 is TGTGCCAGCAGCGGACTAGCGGGAGACACCGGGGAGCTGTTTTTT.

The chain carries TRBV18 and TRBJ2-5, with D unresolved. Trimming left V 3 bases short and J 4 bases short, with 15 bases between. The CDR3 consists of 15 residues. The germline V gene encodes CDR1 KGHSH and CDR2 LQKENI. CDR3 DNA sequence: TGTGCCAGCTCACCCTTTTCCGGATGGGCAGAGACCCAGTACTTC. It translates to CASSPFSGWAETQYF.

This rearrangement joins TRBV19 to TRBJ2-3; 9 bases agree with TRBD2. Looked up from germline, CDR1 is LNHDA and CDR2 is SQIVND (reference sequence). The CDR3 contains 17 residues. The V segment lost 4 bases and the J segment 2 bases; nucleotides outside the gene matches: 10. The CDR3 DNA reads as TGTGCCAGTAGTAGGGGGACTAGCTCCGACTTCACAGATACGCAGTATTTT. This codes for CASSRGTSSDFTDTQYF.

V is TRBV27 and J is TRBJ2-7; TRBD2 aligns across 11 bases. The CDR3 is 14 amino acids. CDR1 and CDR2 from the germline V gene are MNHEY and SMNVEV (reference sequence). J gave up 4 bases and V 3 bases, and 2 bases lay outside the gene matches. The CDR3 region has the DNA TGTGCCAGCAGTTTCGGGACTAGCGGTTACGAGCAGTACTTC. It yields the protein CASSFGTSGYEQYF.

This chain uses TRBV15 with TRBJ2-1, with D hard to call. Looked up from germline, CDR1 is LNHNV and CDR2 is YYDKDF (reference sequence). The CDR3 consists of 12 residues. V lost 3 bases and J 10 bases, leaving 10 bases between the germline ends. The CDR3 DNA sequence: TGTGCCACCAGCAGGCTCGCAGAAGAGCAGTTCTTC. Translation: CATSRLAEEQFF.

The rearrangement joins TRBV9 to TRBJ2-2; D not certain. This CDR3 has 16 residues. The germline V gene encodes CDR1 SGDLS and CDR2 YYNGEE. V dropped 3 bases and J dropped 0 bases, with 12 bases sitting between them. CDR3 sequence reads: CASSAHSKANTGELFF. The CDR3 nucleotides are TGTGCCAGCAGCGCTCACAGCAAAGCGAACACCGGGGAGCTGTTTTTT.

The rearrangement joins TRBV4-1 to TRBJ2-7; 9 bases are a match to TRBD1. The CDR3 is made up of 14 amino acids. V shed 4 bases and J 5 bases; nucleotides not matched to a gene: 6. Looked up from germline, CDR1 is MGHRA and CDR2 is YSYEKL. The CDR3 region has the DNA TGCGCCAGCAGCCCTGCCGGGACAGGGAACGAGCAGTACTTC. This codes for CASSPAGTGNEQYF.

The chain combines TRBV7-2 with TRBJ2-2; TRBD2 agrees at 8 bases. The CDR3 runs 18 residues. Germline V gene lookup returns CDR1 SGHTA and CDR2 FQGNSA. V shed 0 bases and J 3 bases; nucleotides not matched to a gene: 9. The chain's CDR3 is CASSLAQTSGAYTGELFF. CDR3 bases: TGTGCCAGCAGCTTAGCACAAACTAGCGGAGCCTACACCGGGGAGCTGTTTTTT.

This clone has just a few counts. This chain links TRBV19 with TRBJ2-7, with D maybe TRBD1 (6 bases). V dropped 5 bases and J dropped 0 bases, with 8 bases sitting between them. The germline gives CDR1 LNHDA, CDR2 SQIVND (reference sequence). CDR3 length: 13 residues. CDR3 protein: CASSLDSSYEQYF. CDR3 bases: TGTGCCAGTAGTTTGGACAGCTCCTACGAGCAGTACTTC.